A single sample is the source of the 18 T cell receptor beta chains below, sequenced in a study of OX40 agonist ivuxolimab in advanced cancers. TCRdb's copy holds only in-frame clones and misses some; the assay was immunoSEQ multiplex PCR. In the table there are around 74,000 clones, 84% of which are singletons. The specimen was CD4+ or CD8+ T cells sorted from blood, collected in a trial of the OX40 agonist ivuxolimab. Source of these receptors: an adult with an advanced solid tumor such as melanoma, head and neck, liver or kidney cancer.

The DNA for the CDR3 is TGTGCCAGCAGTGCGGACAGCACCGGGGAGCTGTTTTTT. Its protein is CASSADSTGELFF. The chain couples TRBV28 to TRBJ2-2, with D maybe TRBD1 (6 bases). V lost 5 bases and J lost 4, with 8 bases in between. This CDR3 has 13 amino acids. The germline V gene has CDR1 MDHEN and CDR2 SYDVKM.

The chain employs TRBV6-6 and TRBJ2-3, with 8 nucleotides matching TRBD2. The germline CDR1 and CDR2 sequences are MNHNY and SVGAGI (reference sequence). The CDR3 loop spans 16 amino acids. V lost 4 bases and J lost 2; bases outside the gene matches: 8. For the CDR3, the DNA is TGTGCCAGCAGTTTAGCCGGGAGGGCCCCCACAGATACGCAGTATTTT. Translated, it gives CASSLAGRAPTDTQYF.

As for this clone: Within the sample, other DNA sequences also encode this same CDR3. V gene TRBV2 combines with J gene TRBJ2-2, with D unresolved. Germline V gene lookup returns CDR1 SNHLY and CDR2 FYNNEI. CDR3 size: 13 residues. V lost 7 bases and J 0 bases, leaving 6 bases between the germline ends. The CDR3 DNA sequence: TGTGCCAGCAATTTCGCGAACACCGGGGAGCTGTTTTTT. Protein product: CASNFANTGELFF.

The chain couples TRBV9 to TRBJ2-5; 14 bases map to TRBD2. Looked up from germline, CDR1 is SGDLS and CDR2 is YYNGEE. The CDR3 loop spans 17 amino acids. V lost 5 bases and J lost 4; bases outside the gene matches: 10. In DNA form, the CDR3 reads TGTGCCAGCAGTGCCCATCCGACTAGCGGGAGGGCAGAGACCCAGTACTTC. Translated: CASSAHPTSGRAETQYF. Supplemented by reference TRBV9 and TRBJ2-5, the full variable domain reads DSGVTQTPKHLITATGQRVTLRCSPRSGDLSVYWYQQSLDQGLQFLIQYYNGEERAKGNILERFSAQQFPDLHSELNLSSLELGDSALYFCASSAHPTSGRAETQYFGPGTRLLVL.

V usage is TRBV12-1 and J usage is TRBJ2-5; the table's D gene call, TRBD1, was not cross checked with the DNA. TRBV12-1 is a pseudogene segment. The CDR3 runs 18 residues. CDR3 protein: CASSFGRHWDRVGETQYF. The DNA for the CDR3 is TGTGCCAGCAGCTTTGGCAGACATTGGGACAGGGTGGGAGAGACCCAGTACTTC.

CDR3 in DNA: TGCGCCAGCAGCTCCGGGCAAAAGACCCAGTACTTC. Translation gives CASSSGQKTQYF. The chain combines TRBV5-1 with TRBJ2-5; unclear D gene. This CDR3 spans 12 amino acids. V lost 3 bases and J 6 bases, leaving 9 bases between the germline ends. Germline values: CDR1 SGHRS, CDR2 YFSETQ.

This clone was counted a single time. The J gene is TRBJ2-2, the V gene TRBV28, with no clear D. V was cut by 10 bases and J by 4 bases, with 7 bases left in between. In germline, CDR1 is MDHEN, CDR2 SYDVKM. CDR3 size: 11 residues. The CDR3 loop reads CATHSTGELFF. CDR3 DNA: TGTGCCACTCACAGCACCGGGGAGCTGTTTTTT. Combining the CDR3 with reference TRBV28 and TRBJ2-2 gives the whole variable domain DVKVTQSSRYLVKRTGEKVFLECVQDMDHENMFWYRQDPGLGLRLIYFSYDVKMKEKGDIPEGYSVSREKKERFSLILESASTNQTSMYLCATHSTGELFFGEGSRLTVL.

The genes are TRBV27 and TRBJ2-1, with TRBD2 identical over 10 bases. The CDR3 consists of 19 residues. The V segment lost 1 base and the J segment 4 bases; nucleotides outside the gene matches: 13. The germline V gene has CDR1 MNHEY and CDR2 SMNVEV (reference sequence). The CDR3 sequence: CASSLLSGLAQGRYNEQFF. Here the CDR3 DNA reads TGTGCCAGCAGTTTATTGTCGGGACTAGCGCAAGGCCGATACAATGAGCAGTTCTTC.

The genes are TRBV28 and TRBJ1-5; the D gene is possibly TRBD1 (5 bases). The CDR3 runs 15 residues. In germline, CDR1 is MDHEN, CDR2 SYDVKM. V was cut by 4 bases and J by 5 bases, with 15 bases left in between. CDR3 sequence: CASSSPHRGYQPQHF. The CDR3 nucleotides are TGTGCCAGCAGTTCCCCTCACCGGGGGTATCAGCCCCAGCATTTT.

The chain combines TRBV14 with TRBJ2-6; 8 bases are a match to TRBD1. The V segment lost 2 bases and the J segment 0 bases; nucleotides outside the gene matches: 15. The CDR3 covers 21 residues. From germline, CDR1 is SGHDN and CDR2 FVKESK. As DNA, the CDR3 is TGTGCCAGCAGCCAATTAGACATGGGGGACAGGAGAGACTCTGGGGCCAACGTCCTGACTTTC. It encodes CASSQLDMGDRRDSGANVLTF.

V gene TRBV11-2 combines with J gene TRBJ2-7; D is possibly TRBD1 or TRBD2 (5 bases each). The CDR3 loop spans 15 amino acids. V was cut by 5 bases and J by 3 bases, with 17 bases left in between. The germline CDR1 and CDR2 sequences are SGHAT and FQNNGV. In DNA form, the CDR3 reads TGTGCCAGCAGCATCCTTTTTGAGGGGAGCTACGAGCAGTACTTC. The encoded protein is CASSILFEGSYEQYF.

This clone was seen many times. The CDR3 DNA follows: TGTGCCAGCAGCTTGGCTGGGTCTGGCAGATTGGAGGAAAAACTGTTTTTT. Translation gives CASSLAGSGRLEEKLFF. The V call is TRBV5-5, the J call TRBJ1-4; the D is unclear. There are 17 residues in the CDR3. Germline lookup yields CDR1 SGHKS and CDR2 YYEKEE (reference sequence). The V and J ends lost 0 bases and 8 bases respectively, with 20 bases between them.

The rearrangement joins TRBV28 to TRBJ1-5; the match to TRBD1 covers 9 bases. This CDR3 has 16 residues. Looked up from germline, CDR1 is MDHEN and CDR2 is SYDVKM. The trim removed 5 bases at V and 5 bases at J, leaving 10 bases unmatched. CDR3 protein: CASSLPTGGSDQPQHF. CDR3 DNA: TGTGCCAGCAGTCTCCCAACAGGGGGCAGCGATCAGCCCCAGCATTTT.

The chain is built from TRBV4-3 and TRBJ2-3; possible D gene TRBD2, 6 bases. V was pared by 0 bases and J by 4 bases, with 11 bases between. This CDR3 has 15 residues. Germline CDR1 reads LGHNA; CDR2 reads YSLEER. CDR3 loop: CASSQDGTGADTQYF. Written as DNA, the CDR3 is TGCGCCAGCAGCCAAGATGGGACGGGGGCAGATACGCAGTATTTT.

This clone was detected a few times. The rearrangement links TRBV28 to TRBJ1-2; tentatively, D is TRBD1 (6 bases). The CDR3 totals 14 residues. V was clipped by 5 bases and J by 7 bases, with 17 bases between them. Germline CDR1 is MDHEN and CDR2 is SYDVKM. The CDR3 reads CASSPTGQRRGYTF. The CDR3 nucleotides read TGTGCCAGCAGTCCGACAGGCCAACGTCGTGGCTACACCTTC.

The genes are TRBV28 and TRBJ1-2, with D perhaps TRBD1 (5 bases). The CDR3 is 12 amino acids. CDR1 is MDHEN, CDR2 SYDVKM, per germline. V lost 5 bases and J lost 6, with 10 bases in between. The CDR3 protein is CASSRGRDGYTF. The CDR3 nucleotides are TGTGCCAGCAGTCGGGGCAGGGATGGCTACACCTTC.

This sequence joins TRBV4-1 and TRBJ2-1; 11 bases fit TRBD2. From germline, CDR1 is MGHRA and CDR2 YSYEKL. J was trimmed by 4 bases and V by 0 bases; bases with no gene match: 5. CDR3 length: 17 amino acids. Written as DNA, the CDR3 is TGCGCCAGCAGCCAAGATGCTAGCGGGAGGCTATACAATGAGCAGTTCTTC. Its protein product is CASSQDASGRLYNEQFF.

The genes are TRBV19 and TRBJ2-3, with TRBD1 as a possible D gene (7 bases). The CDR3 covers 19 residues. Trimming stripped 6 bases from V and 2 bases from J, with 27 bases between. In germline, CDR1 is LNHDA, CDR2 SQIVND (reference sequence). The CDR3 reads CASRRRGVQGSRFTDTQYF. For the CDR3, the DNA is TGTGCCAGTAGACGGAGGGGGGTACAGGGGAGTAGGTTCACAGATACGCAGTATTTT.